These 27 T cell receptor beta chains were sequenced from one sample in a study of T-cell memory formation after mild COVID-19. In TCRdb, the 5' RACE reads were re-called with MiXCR into one record per CDR3 protein. The data show 350,000 to 550,000 distinct CDR3 sequences, more than 15% seen once. The sequencing input was PBMCs or a T cell subset sorted from them (not recorded which). Receptors were obtained from a man aged 18 to 30 who had mild COVID-19 (a few samples of this study predate the infection). Cell type and time point are not known.

This chain uses TRBV29-1 with TRBJ2-3; D gene unclear. Per germline, CDR1 SQVTM and CDR2 ANQGSEA. Trimming stripped 6 bases from V and 7 bases from J, with 17 bases between. This CDR3 contains 13 residues. DNA of the CDR3: TGCAGCGTCTACCAGTTGTTGGGCTATACGCAGTATTTT. This translates into CSVYQLLGYTQYF.

This clonotype was picked up many times. This chain connects TRBV4-3 to TRBJ2-3, with a tentative D call TRBD1 (6 bases). The CDR3 length is 17 residues. V was shortened by 0 bases and J by 0 bases, with 13 bases between the two germline ends. Germline lookup yields CDR1 LGHNA and CDR2 YSLEER. The CDR3 loop reads CASSQDWSTGSTDTQYF. The CDR3 DNA is TGCGCCAGCAGCCAAGATTGGTCGACAGGCAGCACAGATACGCAGTATTTT.

The CDR3, as DNA: TGTGCCACTCCCGAGGGCCTCATGAACACTGAAGCTTTCTTT. Its protein product is CATPEGLMNTEAFF. The chain couples TRBV15 to TRBJ1-1; D unclear. The CDR3 consists of 14 residues. V was shortened by 9 bases and J by 0 bases, with 14 bases between the two germline ends. The germline CDR1 and CDR2 sequences are LNHNV and YYDKDF (reference sequence).

The chain employs TRBV5-4 and TRBJ2-5; 16 bases are a match to TRBD2. This CDR3 region has 16 residues. Germline assignment: CDR1 SGHNT and CDR2 YYREEE (reference sequence). Losses at the gene ends were 4 bases for V and 5 bases for J; bases not matched to a gene: 5. The chain's CDR3 is CASSRRGLAGGETQYF. CDR3 DNA: TGTGCCAGCAGCCGGAGGGGACTAGCGGGAGGGGAGACCCAGTACTTC.

Ten or more counts support this clonotype. The V gene is TRBV24-1, the J gene TRBJ1-5, with no clear D. Germline V lookup: CDR1 KGHDR, CDR2 SFDVKD. This CDR3 contains 12 residues. V lost 3 bases, J lost 5 bases, and 4 bases lay in between. The CDR3 DNA sequence: TGTGCCACCAGTGATCCGCATCAGCCCCAGCATTTT. Encoded protein: CATSDPHQPQHF.

A few counts support this clonotype. The chain is built from TRBV5-1 and TRBJ2-6; D possibly uses TRBD1 or TRBD2 (5 bases each). V was pared by 4 bases and J by 1 base, with 18 bases between. CDR1 is SGHRS and CDR2 is YFSETQ in the germline V gene. The CDR3 has 18 amino acids. The CDR3 reads CASSPPGAARSGANVLTF. In DNA, the CDR3 is TGCGCCAGCAGCCCTCCCGGGGCGGCCCGATCTGGGGCCAACGTCCTGACTTTC.

The sample holds a few counts of this clonotype. The chain employs TRBV3-1 and TRBJ2-4; the D gene is possibly TRBD2 (6 bases). Germline V gives CDR1 LGHDT, CDR2 YNNKEL (reference sequence). V shed 5 bases and J shed 4 bases, with 15 bases lying between them. The CDR3 covers 15 residues. The CDR3 DNA sequence: TGTGCCAGCAGCGCCCTAGCGAGTGAGAAAAACATTCAGTACTTC. Residues: CASSALASEKNIQYF.

The V call is TRBV28, the J call TRBJ1-5; possibly TRBD1 for D (5 bases). The V end was cut by 1 base, the J end by 0 bases, with 13 bases between. This CDR3 has 17 amino acids. Germline values: CDR1 MDHEN, CDR2 SYDVKM. CDR3 DNA: TGTGCCAGCAGTTTATTTTGGACACCTGATAGCAATCAGCCCCAGCATTTT. This sequence encodes CASSLFWTPDSNQPQHF. The full variable domain, its missing parts supplied by reference TRBV28 and TRBJ1-5, is DVKVTQSSRYLVKRTGEKVFLECVQDMDHENMFWYRQDPGLGLRLIYFSYDVKMKEKGDIPEGYSVSREKKERFSLILESASTNQTSMYLCASSLFWTPDSNQPQHFGDGTRLSIL.

V and J are TRBV12-3 or TRBV12-4 and TRBJ2-7; 11 bases are shared with TRBD1. After removal of 4 bases from V and 6 bases from J, the junction contained 2 bases not matched to a gene. CDR3 length: 13 amino acids. The CDR3 spells CASSWTGGLEQYF. The CDR3 DNA follows: TGTGCCAGCAGTTGGACAGGGGGCCTCGAGCAGTACTTC.

In its sample, this clonotype was seen once. J is TRBJ1-2 and V is TRBV20-1, with 9 bases lining up with TRBD1. After removal of 0 bases from V and 5 bases from J, the junction contained 7 bases not matched to a gene. The CDR3 runs to 15 residues. Germline loops: CDR1 DFQATT, CDR2 SNEGSKA (reference sequence). The chain's CDR3 is CSARDGTGYLYGYTF. The CDR3, as DNA: TGCAGTGCTAGAGATGGGACAGGGTATTTGTATGGCTACACCTTC.

This CDR3 reads CASSQGHRGLLETQYF. CDR3 DNA sequence: TGTGCCAGCAGCCAAGGACACCGGGGTCTATTGGAGACCCAGTACTTC. The chain has TRBV4-2 and TRBJ2-5, with D possibly matching TRBD2 (5 bases). This CDR3 is built from 16 residues. Germline CDR1 and CDR2: LGHNA and YNFKEQ. V lost 1 base, J lost 5 bases, and 17 bases lay in between.

The chain has TRBV6-2 or TRBV6-3 and TRBJ2-1, with 8 bases matching TRBD2. CDR1 is MNHEY and CDR2 is SVGEGT in the germline V gene. After removal of 2 bases from V and 6 bases from J, the junction contained 6 bases not matched to a gene. The CDR3 spans 15 residues. The CDR3: CASSYRSGGPNEQFF. The DNA of the CDR3 is TGTGCCAGCAGTTACAGGTCGGGGGGGCCCAATGAGCAGTTCTTC.

This clonotype occurred a few times. This chain uses TRBV12-3 or TRBV12-4 with TRBJ1-1, with no clear D. This CDR3 is built from 15 residues. V lost 2 bases and J 7 bases, leaving 17 bases between the germline ends. The DNA for the CDR3 is TGTGCCAGCAGTTTATACGTGGGCACCGGAATTGAAGCTTTCTTT. It codes for CASSLYVGTGIEAFF.

This clonotype was seen ten or more times. The rearrangement uses TRBV10-3 and TRBJ2-5, with D tentatively TRBD1 or TRBD2 (6 bases each). Germline V gene data show CDR1 as ENHRY and CDR2 as SYGVKD. The V end was cut by 4 bases, the J end by 5 bases, with 14 bases between. The CDR3 spans 14 residues. For the CDR3, the DNA is TGTGCCATCAGTGCACCCGGGGGCCCGGAGACCCAGTACTTC. Amino acid sequence: CAISAPGGPETQYF.

J is TRBJ2-3 and V is TRBV4-1; weak D call: TRBD2 (6 bases). The V and J ends lost 1 base and 6 bases respectively, with 20 bases between them. The CDR3 extends over 17 amino acids. Germline values: CDR1 MGHRA, CDR2 YSYEKL. CDR3 region: CASSQVLGLGGFDTQYF. CDR3 coding DNA: TGCGCCAGCAGCCAAGTTCTTGGGTTGGGGGGTTTTGATACGCAGTATTTT.

Only a few counts were recorded for this clonotype. V and J are TRBV12-3 or TRBV12-4 and TRBJ1-2; unclear D gene. Trimming took 3 bases from V and 5 from J, leaving 7 bases between them. The CDR3 runs to 12 residues. CDR3 sequence: CASSFRRYGYTF. The CDR3 region has the DNA TGTGCCAGCAGTTTTAGACGGTATGGCTACACCTTC.

The chain couples TRBV20-1 to TRBJ2-7; 8 nucleotides line up with TRBD1. With V trimmed by 5 bases and J by 5 bases, 11 bases remained unmatched. Germline values: CDR1 DFQATT, CDR2 SNEGSKA (reference sequence). This CDR3 has 14 amino acids. The CDR3: CSAPSGQGADEQYV. The CDR3 nucleotides read TGCAGTGCTCCCTCTGGCCAGGGGGCTGACGAGCAGTACGTC.

The chain combines TRBV19 with TRBJ1-1, with 7 nucleotides matching TRBD1. The V and J ends lost 9 bases and 5 bases, in that order; junction bases with no gene match: 12. The CDR3 is 14 residues long. Germline V gene sequence: CDR1 LNHDA, CDR2 SQIVND (reference sequence). The CDR3 DNA reads as TGTGCCAGCCTCCCCCGGGACAGCCGGACTGAAGCTTTCTTT. This translates into CASLPRDSRTEAFF.

This chain links TRBV6-5 with TRBJ2-1; 12 bases agree with TRBD2. Germline assignment: CDR1 MNHEY and CDR2 SVGAGI. The CDR3 totals 14 residues. The CDR3 region has the DNA TGTGTTTCAACTCCTAGCGGGGGGGCCCGAGAGCAGTTCTTC. This gives the protein CVSTPSGGAREQFF.

This clonotype was detected only a few times. The CDR3 here is CASSFSRANYGYTF. The DNA of the CDR3 is TGTGCCAGCAGCTTCTCCAGGGCTAACTATGGCTACACCTTC. This chain links TRBV7-2 with TRBJ1-2; perhaps TRBD1 as D (5 bases). Trimming shortened V by 3 bases and J by 0 bases, and 8 bases separated the two germline ends. The CDR3 length is 14 residues. Germline lookup yields CDR1 SGHTA and CDR2 FQGNSA.

There are a few counts of this clonotype. The V gene is TRBV21-1, the J gene TRBJ2-5; TRBD1, the D gene given by the table, was not confirmed from the DNA. TRBV21-1 constitutes a pseudogene. The CDR3 length is 15 residues. This CDR3 is CASSIKRGCSAAQYF. The CDR3 DNA is TGTGCCAGCAGCATAAAACGGGGGTGTAGCGCGGCCCAGTACTTC.

The genes are TRBV6-1 and TRBJ2-7, with TRBD1 identical over 8 bases. Germline CDR1 is MNHNS and CDR2 is SASEGT. This CDR3 is built from 14 residues. After removal of 3 bases from V and 2 bases from J, the junction contained 3 bases not matched to a gene. This CDR3 is CASSEGRGPYEQYV. The CDR3 DNA reads TGTGCCAGCAGTGAGGGCAGGGGGCCCTACGAGCAGTACGTC.

This clonotype was seen only a few times. The chain recombines TRBV7-8 with TRBJ2-3; 8 bases match TRBD1. Germline V CDR1 and CDR2: SGHVS, FQNEAQ. The CDR3 spans 14 residues. V was clipped by 3 bases and J by 5 bases; unmatched bases: 4. The CDR3 DNA follows: TGTGCCAGCAGCTTTGCAGGGGGCGGAGATACGCAGTATTTT. Protein sequence: CASSFAGGGDTQYF.

This clonotype was counted a few times. The V gene is TRBV11-2, the J gene TRBJ1-3, with D unresolved. Trimming cost V 4 bases and J 7 bases, with 11 bases left between them. CDR3 length equals 13 residues. CDR1 is SGHAT and CDR2 is FQNNGV in the germline V gene. This CDR3 reads CASSSGWANTIYF. The CDR3 DNA follows: TGTGCCAGCAGCTCGGGTTGGGCGAACACCATATATTTT.

This clonotype came up a few times. The rearrangement joins TRBV29-1 to TRBJ2-2, with D possibly TRBD2 on 5 matching bases. Germline-derived CDR1 and CDR2 are SQVTM and ANQGSEA. V lost 7 bases to trimming and J lost 7 bases, with 16 bases between them. CDR3 length: 13 amino acids. The CDR3 region is CSASGLGNGELFF. CDR3 coding DNA: TGCAGCGCCAGCGGATTGGGTAACGGGGAGCTGTTTTTT.

This clonotype was recorded many times. The junction shows a germline mismatch at one end, possibly a read error. The V gene is TRBV5-1, the J gene TRBJ2-1, with no clear D. The CDR3 has 11 residues. The V gene's germline CDR1 is SGHRS and CDR2 YFSETQ. The DNA for the CDR3 is TGTGCCAGCAGCTTAGGCTATGAGCAGTTCTTC. Amino acids: CASSLGYEQFF. The whole variable domain, remainder taken from reference TRBV5-1 and TRBJ2-1, is KAGVTQTPRYLIKTRGQQVTLSCSPISGHRSVSWYQQTPGQGLQFLFEYFSETQRNKGNFPGRFSGRQFSNSRSEMNVSTLELGDSALYLCASSLGYEQFFGPGTRLTVL.

The chain combines TRBV7-9 with TRBJ1-4, with D perhaps TRBD1 (6 bases). In germline, CDR1 is SEHNR, CDR2 FQNEAQ (reference sequence). CDR3 length equals 15 residues. Trimming pared 4 bases from V and 14 bases from J, leaving 23 bases between. The chain's CDR3 is CASSSGQITGQGLFF. The DNA of the CDR3 is TGTGCCAGCAGCTCCGGACAGATCACGGGCCAGGGGCTGTTTTTT.